A selection of T cell receptor beta chains follows, all from one sample in a study of T cells after yellow fever vaccination. TCRdb analysed the 5' RACE reads with MiXCR anew, one entry per CDR3 protein. Here the sample spans 400,000 to 650,000 distinct CDR3 sequences, about a fifth being singletons. The material sequenced was PBMCs, taken 21 days after the first yellow fever vaccination. Every receptor here comes from a man aged 18 to 30 who received the YFV17D yellow fever vaccine. Each CDR3 is given with its conserved first and last residue. Each record gives: V gene, J gene, clone size, D gene, CDR3 length, CDR3 protein, CDR3 DNA. A D gene is named only where the DNA matches it firmly. Size tells how often a clone was seen (once, few, many) or the class of an expanded clone, and some rows leave it out.

V gene: TRBV5-1
J gene: TRBJ2-1
clone size: few
D gene: TRBD1
CDR3 length: 17
CDR3 protein: CASSFQGAGSSYNEQFF
CDR3 DNA: TGCGCCAGCAGCTTCCAGGGGGCCGGAAGCTCCTACAATGAGCAGTTCTTC

V gene: TRBV5-1
J gene: TRBJ2-3
clone size: .
D gene: .
CDR3 length: 14
CDR3 protein: CASSLGYNTDTQYF
CDR3 DNA: TGCGCCAGCAGCTTGGGTTATAACACAGATACGCAGTATTTT

V gene: TRBV7-9
J gene: TRBJ1-5
clone size: few
D gene: .
CDR3 length: 14
CDR3 protein: CASSLVPGESAQHF
CDR3 DNA: TGTGCCAGCAGCTTAGTGCCGGGGGAATCGGCCCAGCATTTT

V gene: TRBV19
J gene: TRBJ2-2
clone size: .
D gene: .
CDR3 length: 13
CDR3 protein: CASSIPGTGELFF
CDR3 DNA: TGTGCCAGTAGTATTCCGGGCACCGGGGAGCTGTTTTTT

V gene: TRBV5-1
J gene: TRBJ2-4
clone size: few
D gene: .
CDR3 length: 12
CDR3 protein: CASRQGGDIQYF
CDR3 DNA: TGCGCCAGCCGACAGGGAGGGGACATTCAGTACTTC

V gene: TRBV4-2
J gene: TRBJ1-1
clone size: .
D gene: .
CDR3 length: 14
CDR3 protein: CASSKGLPGTEAFF
CDR3 DNA: TGTGCCAGCAGCAAGGGACTTCCCGGCACTGAAGCTTTCTTT

V gene: TRBV7-9
J gene: TRBJ2-5
clone size: few
D gene: .
CDR3 length: 15
CDR3 protein: CASSLVSGERETQYF
CDR3 DNA: TGTGCCAGCAGCTTAGTATCTGGCGAGAGGGAGACCCAGTACTTC

V gene: TRBV11-2
J gene: TRBJ1-1
clone size: few
D gene: .
CDR3 length: 15
CDR3 protein: CASSFSSGSNTEAFF
CDR3 DNA: TGTGCCAGCAGCTTTTCATCCGGGTCGAACACTGAAGCTTTCTTT

V gene: TRBV20-1
J gene: TRBJ1-1
clone size: few
D gene: .
CDR3 length: 14
CDR3 protein: CSAREGGVNTEAFF
CDR3 DNA: TGCAGTGCTAGGGAGGGAGGGGTGAACACTGAAGCTTTCTTT

V gene: TRBV10-3
J gene: TRBJ2-5
clone size: few
D gene: TRBD2
CDR3 length: 15
CDR3 protein: CAIRGGAGVQETQYF
CDR3 DNA: TGTGCCATCAGGGGGGGAGCGGGGGTACAAGAGACCCAGTACTTC

V gene: TRBV7-2
J gene: TRBJ2-1
clone size: few
D gene: .
CDR3 length: 17
CDR3 protein: CASSLVGGAAYQSEQFF
CDR3 DNA: TGTGCCAGCAGCTTAGTAGGGGGGGCCGCCTATCAGTCTGAGCAGTTCTTC

V gene: TRBV20-1
J gene: TRBJ1-2
clone size: few
D gene: TRBD1
CDR3 length: 13
CDR3 protein: CSASEAGGDGYTF
CDR3 DNA: TGCAGTGCTAGTGAGGCAGGGGGCGATGGCTACACCTTC

V gene: TRBV5-1
J gene: TRBJ2-3
clone size: .
D gene: .
CDR3 length: 14
CDR3 protein: CASRPDAFADTQYF
CDR3 DNA: TGCGCCAGCAGACCGGACGCATTCGCAGATACGCAGTATTTT

V gene: TRBV2
J gene: TRBJ1-5
clone size: .
D gene: TRBD1
CDR3 length: 15
CDR3 protein: CASSDRDRVGQPQHF
CDR3 DNA: TGTGCCAGCAGCGACCGGGACAGGGTCGGTCAGCCCCAGCATTTT

V gene: TRBV6-1
J gene: TRBJ2-3
clone size: .
D gene: .
CDR3 length: 14
CDR3 protein: CASRERWGPDTQYF
CDR3 DNA: TGTGCCAGCAGGGAAAGGTGGGGGCCAGATACGCAGTATTTT

V gene: TRBV2
J gene: TRBJ2-7
clone size: .
D gene: TRBD2
CDR3 length: 17
CDR3 protein: CASTSGAGVGRSYEQYF
CDR3 DNA: TGTGCCAGCACCAGTGGGGCGGGGGTTGGACGCTCCTACGAGCAGTACTTC

V gene: TRBV7-2
J gene: TRBJ2-7
clone size: .
D gene: TRBD2
CDR3 length: 14
CDR3 protein: CASSRDYNSYEQYF
CDR3 DNA: TGTGCCAGCAGCCGGGACTACAACTCCTACGAGCAGTACTTC

V gene: TRBV19
J gene: TRBJ2-1
clone size: .
D gene: .
CDR3 length: 18
CDR3 protein: CASSIDPPRVGAYNEQFF
CDR3 DNA: TGTGCCAGTAGTATAGATCCCCCCCGGGTAGGGGCCTACAATGAGCAGTTCTTC

V gene: TRBV5-1
J gene: TRBJ1-1
clone size: .
D gene: .
CDR3 length: 15
CDR3 protein: CASSLVGGRDTEAFF
CDR3 DNA: TGCGCCAGCAGCTTGGTGGGGGGCAGGGACACTGAAGCTTTCTTT

V gene: TRBV12-3/TRBV12-4
J gene: TRBJ1-4
clone size: few
D gene: .
CDR3 length: 15
CDR3 protein: CASRQGYGLNEKLFF
CDR3 DNA: TGTGCCAGCAGGCAGGGGTATGGGTTAAATGAAAAACTGTTTTTT

V gene: TRBV10-3
J gene: TRBJ2-1
clone size: .
D gene: .
CDR3 length: 11
CDR3 protein: CAISDIDEQFF
CDR3 DNA: TGTGCCATCAGTGATATAGATGAGCAGTTCTTC

V gene: TRBV15
J gene: TRBJ1-3
clone size: .
D gene: .
CDR3 length: 16
CDR3 protein: CATSRGKGRSGNTIYF
CDR3 DNA: TGTGCCACCAGCAGAGGGAAGGGGCGCTCTGGAAACACCATATATTTT

V gene: TRBV5-1
J gene: TRBJ2-1
clone size: many
D gene: .
CDR3 length: 15
CDR3 protein: CASSLGGGGHNEQFF
CDR3 DNA: TGCGCCAGCAGCTTGGGGGGCGGGGGCCACAATGAGCAGTTCTTC

V gene: TRBV29-1
J gene: TRBJ1-1
clone size: few
D gene: .
CDR3 length: 14
CDR3 protein: CSVEVSSLGGEAFF
CDR3 DNA: TGCAGCGTTGAAGTTTCCTCTCTAGGAGGTGAAGCTTTCTTT

V gene: TRBV6-2/TRBV6-3
J gene: TRBJ1-1
clone size: .
D gene: .
CDR3 length: 15
CDR3 protein: CASSYSMEVNTEAFF
CDR3 DNA: TGTGCCAGCAGTTACTCGATGGAGGTGAACACTGAAGCTTTCTTT

V gene: TRBV12-5
J gene: TRBJ1-4
clone size: .
D gene: .
CDR3 length: 16
CDR3 protein: CASGTGPKLVGEKLFF
CDR3 DNA: TGTGCTAGTGGTACCGGGCCTAAATTAGTCGGCGAAAAACTGTTTTTT

V gene: TRBV7-9
J gene: TRBJ2-2
clone size: .
D gene: .
CDR3 length: 16
CDR3 protein: CASSLGSLRTAGELFF
CDR3 DNA: TGTGCCAGCAGCTTGGGCAGCCTTCGGACTGCCGGGGAGCTGTTTTTT

V gene: TRBV27
J gene: TRBJ2-1
clone size: few
D gene: .
CDR3 length: 12
CDR3 protein: CASSRRPFEQFF
CDR3 DNA: TGTGCCAGCAGTCGCCGGCCCTTTGAGCAGTTCTTC

V gene: TRBV6-2/TRBV6-3
J gene: TRBJ2-1
clone size: .
D gene: TRBD1
CDR3 length: 16
CDR3 protein: CASSYSWGQGAYEQFF
CDR3 DNA: TGTGCCAGCAGTTACTCGTGGGGACAGGGGGCCTATGAGCAGTTCTTC

V gene: TRBV7-2
J gene: TRBJ2-1
clone size: .
D gene: .
CDR3 length: 13
CDR3 protein: CASRNRQVNEQFF
CDR3 DNA: TGTGCCAGCAGAAATCGACAGGTCAATGAGCAGTTCTTC

V gene: TRBV4-2
J gene: TRBJ1-1
clone size: .
D gene: .
CDR3 length: 14
CDR3 protein: CASSQELTGVKAFF
CDR3 DNA: TGTGCCAGCAGCCAAGAGTTGACGGGAGTTAAAGCTTTCTTT

V gene: TRBV10-3
J gene: TRBJ2-5
clone size: .
D gene: .
CDR3 length: 17
CDR3 protein: CAISESWRWGLTETQYF
CDR3 DNA: TGTGCCATCAGTGAGTCCTGGAGGTGGGGCCTGACGGAGACCCAGTACTTC

V gene: TRBV20-1
J gene: TRBJ1-2
clone size: many
D gene: TRBD1
CDR3 length: 12
CDR3 protein: CSATDRGYGYTF
CDR3 DNA: TGCAGTGCAACCGACAGGGGCTATGGCTACACCTTC

V gene: TRBV28
J gene: TRBJ1-6
clone size: few
D gene: TRBD1
CDR3 length: 14
CDR3 protein: CASSLPWTGIALHF
CDR3 DNA: TGTGCCAGCAGTTTGCCTTGGACAGGCATAGCCCTCCACTTT

V gene: TRBV5-5
J gene: TRBJ2-2
clone size: .
D gene: .
CDR3 length: 14
CDR3 protein: CASSFARNTGELFF
CDR3 DNA: TGTGCCAGCAGCTTCGCCAGAAACACCGGGGAGCTGTTTTTT

V gene: TRBV7-9
J gene: TRBJ1-4
clone size: .
D gene: TRBD1
CDR3 length: 14
CDR3 protein: CASSSGDRDEKLFF
CDR3 DNA: TGTGCCAGCAGCTCAGGGGACAGGGACGAAAAACTGTTTTTT

V gene: TRBV7-2
J gene: TRBJ1-1
clone size: .
D gene: .
CDR3 length: 14
CDR3 protein: CASSLIAPYAEAFF
CDR3 DNA: TGTGCCAGCAGCTTAATTGCACCCTACGCTGAAGCTTTCTTT

V gene: TRBV24-1
J gene: TRBJ2-2
clone size: .
D gene: TRBD2
CDR3 length: 19
CDR3 protein: CATSDPGTSGGINTGELFF
CDR3 DNA: TGTGCCACCAGTGATCCCGGGACTAGCGGGGGGATCAACACCGGGGAGCTGTTTTTT

V gene: TRBV6-5
J gene: TRBJ1-4
clone size: .
D gene: .
CDR3 length: 15
CDR3 protein: CASSYGGTTHEKLFF
CDR3 DNA: TGTGCCAGCAGTTACGGGGGGACCACCCATGAAAAACTGTTTTTT

V gene: TRBV5-1
J gene: TRBJ2-1
clone size: .
D gene: TRBD2
CDR3 length: 17
CDR3 protein: CASSGRSGGHLYNEQFF
CDR3 DNA: TGCGCCAGCAGCGGCCGTAGCGGGGGGCACCTCTACAATGAGCAGTTCTTC

V gene: TRBV28
J gene: TRBJ2-3
clone size: .
D gene: .
CDR3 length: 12
CDR3 protein: CASSKGGDTQYF
CDR3 DNA: TGTGCCAGCAGCAAGGGGGGGGATACGCAGTATTTT

V gene: TRBV15
J gene: TRBJ1-1
clone size: few
D gene: .
CDR3 length: 14
CDR3 protein: CATSRVVGNTEAFF
CDR3 DNA: TGTGCCACCAGCAGAGTCGTAGGGAACACTGAAGCTTTCTTT

V gene: TRBV12-3/TRBV12-4
J gene: TRBJ2-7
clone size: few
D gene: TRBD1
CDR3 length: 14
CDR3 protein: CASSPPGQGYEQYF
CDR3 DNA: TGTGCCAGCAGCCCACCGGGACAGGGCTACGAGCAGTACTTC

V gene: TRBV11-2
J gene: TRBJ2-7
clone size: .
D gene: .
CDR3 length: 14
CDR3 protein: CASSLERQEYEQYF
CDR3 DNA: TGTGCCAGCAGCTTAGAGAGACAGGAGTACGAGCAGTACTTC

V gene: TRBV3-1
J gene: TRBJ2-3
clone size: .
D gene: TRBD2
CDR3 length: 14
CDR3 protein: CASSQGEGRRAQYF
CDR3 DNA: TGTGCCAGCAGCCAAGGGGAGGGGCGAAGGGCGCAGTATTTT

V gene: TRBV4-3
J gene: TRBJ1-5
clone size: .
D gene: .
CDR3 length: 14
CDR3 protein: CASSQDQWGQPQHF
CDR3 DNA: TGCGCCAGCAGCCAAGATCAGTGGGGCCAGCCCCAGCATTTT

V gene: TRBV5-6
J gene: TRBJ2-2
clone size: .
D gene: TRBD2
CDR3 length: 16
CDR3 protein: CASSRAPSGGAGELFF
CDR3 DNA: TGTGCCAGCAGCCGGGCCCCTAGCGGGGGGGCCGGGGAGCTGTTTTTT

V gene: TRBV5-4
J gene: TRBJ2-2
clone size: .
D gene: .
CDR3 length: 16
CDR3 protein: CASSAVDGLRAGELFF
CDR3 DNA: TGTGCCAGCAGCGCCGTGGACGGATTAAGGGCCGGGGAGCTGTTTTTT

V gene: TRBV12-3/TRBV12-4
J gene: TRBJ2-6
clone size: few
D gene: .
CDR3 length: 14
CDR3 protein: CASSLALGANVLTF
CDR3 DNA: TGTGCCAGCAGTTTGGCACTTGGGGCCAACGTCCTGACTTTC

V gene: TRBV4-3
J gene: TRBJ2-2
clone size: few
D gene: TRBD2
CDR3 length: 16
CDR3 protein: CASSQGSGTNTGELFF
CDR3 DNA: TGCGCCAGCAGCCAAGGGAGCGGGACCAACACCGGGGAGCTGTTTTTT

V gene: TRBV5-1
J gene: TRBJ2-3
clone size: .
D gene: TRBD1
CDR3 length: 12
CDR3 protein: CASGTGRDTQYF
CDR3 DNA: TGCGCCAGCGGGACAGGAAGGGATACGCAGTATTTT

V gene: TRBV19
J gene: TRBJ2-7
clone size: .
D gene: .
CDR3 length: 14
CDR3 protein: CASSFRAGYYEQYF
CDR3 DNA: TGTGCCAGTAGCTTCCGGGCAGGGTATTACGAGCAGTACTTC

V gene: TRBV6-5
J gene: TRBJ2-3
clone size: .
D gene: TRBD2
CDR3 length: 14
CDR3 protein: CASSYRGDPYTQYF
CDR3 DNA: TGTGCCAGCAGTTACCGGGGGGACCCTTATACGCAGTATTTT

V gene: TRBV27
J gene: TRBJ1-2
clone size: few
D gene: .
CDR3 length: 15
CDR3 protein: CASSPWAGALHGYTF
CDR3 DNA: TGTGCCAGCAGTCCATGGGCCGGGGCGCTTCATGGCTACACCTTC

V gene: TRBV6-2/TRBV6-3
J gene: TRBJ2-3
clone size: .
D gene: TRBD2
CDR3 length: 17
CDR3 protein: CASSYRSGGYSTDTQYF
CDR3 DNA: TGTGCCAGCAGTTACCGTTCGGGGGGGTATAGCACAGATACGCAGTATTTT

V gene: TRBV4-1
J gene: TRBJ2-1
clone size: .
D gene: TRBD1
CDR3 length: 15
CDR3 protein: CASSQATGKVDEQFF
CDR3 DNA: TGCGCCAGCAGCCAGGCGACAGGGAAGGTCGATGAGCAGTTCTTC

V gene: TRBV28
J gene: TRBJ2-5
clone size: .
D gene: .
CDR3 length: 15
CDR3 protein: CASSALGRLQETQYF
CDR3 DNA: TGTGCCAGCAGTGCCCTAGGGAGGCTACAAGAGACCCAGTACTTC

V gene: TRBV5-1
J gene: TRBJ2-3
clone size: once
D gene: .
CDR3 length: 16
CDR3 protein: CASSLITRGGGDTQYF
CDR3 DNA: TGCGCCAGCAGCTTAATCACCAGGGGGGGAGGAGATACGCAGTATTTT

V gene: TRBV7-2
J gene: TRBJ2-2
clone size: .
D gene: TRBD2
CDR3 length: 17
CDR3 protein: CASSFGTSGGHTGELFF
CDR3 DNA: TGTGCCAGCAGCTTTGGGACTAGCGGGGGCCACACCGGGGAGCTGTTTTTT